The subject of this entry is one T cell receptor beta chain. CDR3 size: 9 residues. The germline gives CDR1 PRHDT, CDR2 FYEKMQ (reference sequence). With 6 bases removed from V and 10 bases from J, the gap between germline ends came to 3 bases. Molecular barcoding with unique molecular identifiers was used for the TCRbeta library. TCRdb re-called the PCR reads with MiXCR, one entry per CDR3 protein. The sample carries over 150,000 distinct CDR3 sequences, roughly 14% recorded once. This specimen belongs to a study of T-cell reconstitution after alpha-beta-depleted transplantation in children. The receptor's source is a human donor who donated a stem cell graft to a child with acute lymphoblastic leukemia. Sequences were derived from PBMCs from the stem cell graft donor, sampled from the stem cell graft. V is TRBV13 and J is TRBJ1-4; D call uncertain. Written as DNA, the CDR3 is TGTGCCAGCAGTGGAAAACTGTTTTTT. Translated, it gives CASSGKLFF.